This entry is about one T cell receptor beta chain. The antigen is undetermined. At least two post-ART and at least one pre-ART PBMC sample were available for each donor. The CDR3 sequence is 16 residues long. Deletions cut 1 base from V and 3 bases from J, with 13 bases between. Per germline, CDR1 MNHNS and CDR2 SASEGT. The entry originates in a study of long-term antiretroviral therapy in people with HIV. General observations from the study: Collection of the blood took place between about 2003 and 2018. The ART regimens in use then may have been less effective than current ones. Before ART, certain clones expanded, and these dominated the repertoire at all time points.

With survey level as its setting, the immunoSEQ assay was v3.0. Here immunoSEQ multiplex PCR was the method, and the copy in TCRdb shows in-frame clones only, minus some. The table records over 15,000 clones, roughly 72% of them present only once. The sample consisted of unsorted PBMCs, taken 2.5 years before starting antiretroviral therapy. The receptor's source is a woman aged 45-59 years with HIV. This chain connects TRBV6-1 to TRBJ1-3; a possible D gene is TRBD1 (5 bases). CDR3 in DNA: TGTGCCAGCAGTGAAGTAAGAGGGGTAGATGGAAACACCATATATTTT. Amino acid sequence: CASSEVRGVDGNTIYF.